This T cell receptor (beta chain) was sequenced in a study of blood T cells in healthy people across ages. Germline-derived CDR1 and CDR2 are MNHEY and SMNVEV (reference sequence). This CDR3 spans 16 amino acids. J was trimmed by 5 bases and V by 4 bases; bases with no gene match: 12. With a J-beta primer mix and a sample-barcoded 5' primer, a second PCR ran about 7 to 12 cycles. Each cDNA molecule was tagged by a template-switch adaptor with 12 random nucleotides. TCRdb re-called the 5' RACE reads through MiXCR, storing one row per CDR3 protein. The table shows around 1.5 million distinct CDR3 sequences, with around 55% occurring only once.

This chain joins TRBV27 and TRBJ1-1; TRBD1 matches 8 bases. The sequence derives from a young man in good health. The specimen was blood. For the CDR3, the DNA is TGTGCCAGCAGTTCGTCCCAGGGGGCGCAGAGGACTGAAGCTTTCTTT. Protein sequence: CASSSSQGAQRTEAFF.